A selection of T cell receptor beta chains follows, all from one sample in a study of CD8 T cells in Susac syndrome. TCRdb recomputed calls from the immunoSEQ multiplex PCR reads with MiXCR, one row per CDR3 protein. The table has 100,000 to 150,000 distinct CDR3 sequences, more than 80% seen once; the top ten hold roughly 0.3%. Specimen: CD8+ T cells from PBMCs. These receptors were collected from a human donor with multiple sclerosis. The CDR3 runs from the conserved cysteine through the conserved F or W.

J	V	CDR3
TRBJ2-1	TRBV12-3/TRBV12-4	CASSPPGRYNEQFF
TRBJ2-7	TRBV5-1	CASSFGPYYEQYF
TRBJ1-5	TRBV9	CASSVGGGNQPQHF
TRBJ2-5	TRBV6-6	CASSLGLAPLETQYF
TRBJ1-3	TRBV5-1	CASTGGDTIYF
TRBJ1-1	TRBV10-3	CAISEPLTGNTEAFF
TRBJ1-1	TRBV6-5	CASSYSNTEAFF
TRBJ1-2	TRBV9	CASSVGTGGYTF
TRBJ1-2	TRBV9	CASSPSGRRDGYTF
TRBJ2-7	TRBV10-3	CAISEPRKTGYEQYF
TRBJ1-5	TRBV7-3	CASSLGAGRSNQPQHF
TRBJ2-5	TRBV27	CASSFGTGRGETQYF
TRBJ2-5	TRBV3-1	CASSQDLEEWGWQETQYF
TRBJ2-5	TRBV11-3	CASSFGTAGPQYF
TRBJ1-5	TRBV6-2/TRBV6-3	CASRGQTVYSNQPQHF
TRBJ1-1	TRBV12-3/TRBV12-4	CASSSPGTTEAFF
TRBJ2-7	TRBV7-9	CASSLYREGEQYF
TRBJ1-2	TRBV20-1	CSARPSNRDRGGYTF
TRBJ2-1	TRBV7-3	CASSFTRLARYNEQFF
TRBJ2-5	TRBV7-2	CASSLVRGRDQYF
TRBJ2-1	TRBV27	CASTSPGTSGRSEQFF
TRBJ2-7	TRBV19	CASSRDTGPHEQYF
TRBJ2-7	TRBV3-1	CASSQGAYEQYF
TRBJ1-2	TRBV5-6	CASSSPGTAIYGYTF
TRBJ1-5	TRBV11-2	CASSLPGVQPQHF
TRBJ2-3	TRBV6-4	CATSLAGATDTQYF
TRBJ2-7	TRBV20-1	CSARVLAGGYEQYF
TRBJ2-1	TRBV27	CASSFHSIDSYNEQFF
TRBJ1-1	TRBV7-9	CASSRRARQTEAFF
TRBJ2-5	TRBV19	CASSMARGGGETQYF
TRBJ2-7	TRBV27	CASSLGRFSYEQYF
TRBJ2-7	TRBV27	CASTARGAVYEQYF
TRBJ2-5	TRBV2	CASSEAATGLKETQYF
TRBJ1-2	TRBV5-6	CASSLAGTGPYGYTF
TRBJ2-7	TRBV13	CASSSLLGYF
TRBJ2-3	TRBV19	CASSIARTDTQYF
TRBJ2-3	TRBV20-1	CSARVLAETDTQYF
TRBJ2-3	TRBV9	CASSVEGGSSTDTQYF
TRBJ2-1	TRBV3-1	CASSPLVMYSYNEQFF
TRBJ2-3	TRBV6-4	CASSDAPRDTQYF
TRBJ1-2	TRBV6-4	CASSDSHGYTF
TRBJ2-3	TRBV29-1	CSARPGLASDTQYF
TRBJ2-1	TRBV12-3/TRBV12-4	CASSLARTGNEQFF
TRBJ2-7	TRBV12-3/TRBV12-4	CASGTGVTYEQYF
TRBJ2-7	TRBV3-1	CASSQDGWTSSYEQYF
TRBJ2-1	TRBV7-6	CASSLVAGEFYNEQFF
TRBJ2-7	TRBV7-2	CASSSLAGSPYEQYF
TRBJ2-3	TRBV20-1	CSASSGGADTQYF